These 24 T cell receptor beta chains were sequenced from one sample in a study of shared clonotypes between healthy human individuals. The method was immunoSEQ multiplex PCR; TCRdb's version includes in-frame clones alone and lacks a portion of them. The data hold 2 million to 2.5 million clones, with over 85% observed a single time. Sequencing input: naive CD4+ T cells from PBMCs. Subset defined: CD45RA+ positively selected. The source of these receptors is a man aged 18 to 29 in good health. Some clones in this sample may be carry-over from other donors' samples.

This chain links TRBV5-1 with TRBJ1-5; weak D call: TRBD1 (5 bases). Trimming left V 3 bases short and J 4 bases short, with 14 bases between. The germline V gene encodes CDR1 SGHRS and CDR2 YFSETQ. The CDR3 length is 15 residues. The CDR3 sequence is CASSSGDRANQPQHF. The CDR3, as DNA: TGCGCCAGCAGCTCCGGTGACAGAGCGAATCAGCCCCAGCATTTT. The variable domain in full, with the rest retrieved from reference TRBV5-1 and TRBJ1-5, is KAGVTQTPRYLIKTRGQQVTLSCSPISGHRSVSWYQQTPGQGLQFLFEYFSETQRNKGNFPGRFSGRQFSNSRSEMNVSTLELGDSALYLCASSSGDRANQPQHFGDGTRLSIL.

The J gene is TRBJ1-4, the V gene TRBV11-1; no definite D call. Germline CDR1 reads SGHAT; CDR2 reads FQDESV (reference sequence). The CDR3 consists of 13 residues. V lost 2 bases and J lost 3, with 4 bases in between. The DNA of the CDR3 is TGTGCCAGCAGCTTACGGCCTAATGAAAAACTGTTTTTT. This translates into CASSLRPNEKLFF.

This chain links TRBV28 with TRBJ2-7; D is perhaps TRBD1 (7 bases). The CDR3 has 15 amino acids. With 4 bases removed from V and 2 bases from J, the gap between germline ends came to 15 bases. Germline lookup yields CDR1 MDHEN and CDR2 SYDVKM. The CDR3 loop is CASSSLDREAYEQYF. In nucleotides, the CDR3 is TGTGCCAGCAGTTCCTTAGACAGGGAGGCCTACGAGCAGTACTTC. The entire variable domain, with the rest obtained from reference TRBV28 and TRBJ2-7, is as follows: DVKVTQSSRYLVKRTGEKVFLECVQDMDHENMFWYRQDPGLGLRLIYFSYDVKMKEKGDIPEGYSVSREKKERFSLILESASTNQTSMYLCASSSLDREAYEQYFGPGTRLTVT.

The rearrangement joins TRBV10-3 to TRBJ2-2, with 8 bases lining up with TRBD1. This CDR3 contains 16 residues. V gave up 7 bases and J gave up 1 base; unmatched junction bases: 8. The germline V gene encodes CDR1 ENHRY and CDR2 SYGVKD. CDR3 coding DNA: TGTGCCATCAAAGAAGCCGGGACAGGGAACACCGGGGAGCTGTTTTTT. Amino acid sequence: CAIKEAGTGNTGELFF.

This sequence joins TRBV7-9 and TRBJ2-1, with D maybe TRBD2 (6 bases). Looked up from germline, CDR1 is SEHNR and CDR2 is FQNEAQ (reference sequence). The length of the CDR3 is 14 residues. Trimming cost V 3 bases and J 5 bases, with 11 bases left between them. The CDR3 reads CASSLMAGNNEQFF. CDR3 bases: TGTGCCAGCAGCTTGATGGCGGGGAACAATGAGCAGTTCTTC. Full variable domain (outside the CDR3, taken from reference TRBV7-9 and TRBJ2-1): DTGVSQNPRHKITKRGQNVTFRCDPISEHNRLYWYRQTLGQGPEFLTYFQNEAQLEKSRLLSDRFSAERPKGSFSTLEIQRTEQGDSAMYLCASSLMAGNNEQFFGPGTRLTVL.

V usage is TRBV5-1 and J usage is TRBJ2-3; maybe TRBD2 (6 bases). Trimming took 4 bases from V and 4 from J, leaving 16 bases between them. CDR3 size: 15 residues. Germline assignment: CDR1 SGHRS and CDR2 YFSETQ. CDR3 in amino acids: CASSLSGESADTQYF. The DNA for the CDR3 is TGCGCCAGCAGCCTCTCGGGGGAGTCTGCAGATACGCAGTATTTT.

The CDR3 spells CASSFLQSGGRYEQYF. CDR3 in DNA: TGTGCCAGCAGCTTCCTCCAATCCGGGGGGAGGTACGAGCAGTACTTC. J is TRBJ2-7 and V is TRBV5-6, with 7 bases identical to TRBD2. Germline values: CDR1 SGHDT, CDR2 YYEEEE. V trimming: 2 bases; J trimming: 4 bases; junction bases outside the gene matches: 12. The CDR3 totals 16 residues. Combining the CDR3 with reference TRBV5-6 and TRBJ2-7 gives the whole variable domain DAGVTQSPTHLIKTRGQQVTLRCSPKSGHDTVSWYQQALGQGPQFIFQYYEEEERQRGNFPDRFSGHQFPNYSSELNVNALLLGDSALYLCASSFLQSGGRYEQYFGPGTRLTVT.

CDR3 coding DNA: TGTGCCAGCAGCGGTAGCGGGTACAATGAGCAGTTCTTC. It encodes CASSGSGYNEQFF. The genes are TRBV9 and TRBJ2-1; 7 nucleotides align to TRBD2. Germline CDR1 SGDLS, CDR2 YYNGEE. V gave up 3 bases and J gave up 4 bases; unmatched junction bases: 1. The CDR3 is 13 residues long. The full variable domain, completed using reference TRBV9 and TRBJ2-1, is DSGVTQTPKHLITATGQRVTLRCSPRSGDLSVYWYQQSLDQGLQFLIQYYNGEERAKGNILERFSAQQFPDLHSELNLSSLELGDSALYFCASSGSGYNEQFFGPGTRLTVL.

The chain employs TRBV15 and TRBJ1-3; the D gene is possibly TRBD1 (5 bases). CDR3 length: 16 residues. Trimming shortened V by 5 bases and J by 4 bases, and 18 bases separated the two germline ends. The germline gives CDR1 LNHNV, CDR2 YYDKDF (reference sequence). The CDR3 loop is CATSLRWDLVGNTIYF. The DNA of the CDR3 is TGTGCCACCAGCCTACGGTGGGACCTCGTGGGAAACACCATATATTTT.

The CDR3 DNA sequence: TGTGCCAGCAGTTACGTTCAGGGCACAGATACGCAGTATTTT. It encodes CASSYVQGTDTQYF. The rearrangement uses TRBV6-5 and TRBJ2-3; D is undetermined. CDR1 is MNHEY, CDR2 SVGAGI, per germline. The CDR3 runs 14 residues. Trimming removed 2 bases from V and 1 base from J, with 7 bases in between.

The chain has TRBV10-3 and TRBJ1-4; possible D gene TRBD1, 6 bases. Trimming took off 3 bases at V and 3 bases at J, with 14 bases between the two ends. Per the germline V gene, CDR1 is ENHRY and CDR2 is SYGVKD. This CDR3 spans 16 amino acids. CDR3 coding DNA: TGTGCCATCAGTGATCGGGCGAGGGGGGCTAATGAAAAACTGTTTTTT. It translates to CAISDRARGANEKLFF.

The chain couples TRBV4-2 to TRBJ2-7, with D unclear. CDR1 and CDR2 from the germline V gene are LGHNA and YNFKEQ. V lost 1 base and J lost 3, with 10 bases in between. CDR3 length: 14 amino acids. CDR3 coding DNA: TGTGCCAGCAGCCAAGGTCTAGAAGTCTACGAGCAGTACTTC. Its translation is CASSQGLEVYEQYF.

J is TRBJ1-2 and V is TRBV6-6, with 10 bases matching TRBD1. Germline CDR1 is MNHNY and CDR2 is SVGAGI (reference sequence). This CDR3 has 15 residues. V lost 5 bases and J lost 3; bases outside the gene matches: 6. CDR3 residues: CASSTTGGWDYGYTF. DNA of the CDR3: TGTGCCAGCAGTACGACAGGGGGCTGGGACTATGGCTACACCTTC.

V gene TRBV11-2 combines with J gene TRBJ2-7, with D perhaps matching TRBD1 or TRBD2 (6 bases each). The CDR3 has 14 residues. CDR1 and CDR2 (germline): SGHAT, FQNNGV. V was cut by 5 bases and J by 3 bases, with 14 bases left in between. DNA for the CDR3: TGTGCCAGCAGCCCCGCGGGGACACTCTACGAGCAGTACTTC. As protein: CASSPAGTLYEQYF.

The genes are TRBV5-4 and TRBJ1-2; 7 nucleotides agree with TRBD1. V lost 3 bases and J lost 3; bases outside the gene matches: 5. Germline loops: CDR1 SGHNT, CDR2 YYREEE (reference sequence). The CDR3 length is 14 residues. Written as DNA, the CDR3 is TGTGCCAGCAGCTCAGCCCAGGGGGACTATGGCTACACCTTC. Protein: CASSSAQGDYGYTF.

This chain links TRBV29-1 with TRBJ2-3; 13 bases are a match to TRBD2. The CDR3 has 14 residues. The ends lost 6 bases at V and 6 bases at J; junction bases unmatched: 6. CDR1 is SQVTM, CDR2 ANQGSEA, per germline. The CDR3 DNA reads as TGCAGCGTACAACTAGCGGGAGGGCGGGATACGCAGTATTTT. Translating gives CSVQLAGGRDTQYF.

V usage is TRBV6-4 and J usage is TRBJ2-7; 10 bases align to TRBD2. Germline V gene data show CDR1 as MRHNA and CDR2 as SNTAGT. The CDR3 runs 17 residues. V lost 7 bases and J lost 6; bases outside the gene matches: 18. The CDR3 loop is CASNEKLLAGEFGEQYF. In nucleotides, the CDR3 is TGTGCCAGCAATGAAAAACTCCTAGCGGGAGAGTTTGGCGAGCAGTACTTC.

Comments on this clone: This specimen includes other DNA sequences encoding the same CDR3. Written as DNA, the CDR3 is TGTGCCAGCAGCTTAGCCGGATCGTACGAGCAGTACTTC. Protein: CASSLAGSYEQYF. This chain connects TRBV7-9 to TRBJ2-7, with unresolved D. The CDR3 is 13 amino acids. Per the germline V gene, CDR1 is SEHNR and CDR2 is FQNEAQ (reference sequence). Trimming took 0 bases from V and 4 from J, leaving 7 bases between them.

The chain recombines TRBV9 with TRBJ2-7; possibly TRBD1 or TRBD2 for D (5 bases each). The CDR3 has 16 residues. Germline assignment: CDR1 SGDLS and CDR2 YYNGEE. The V and J ends lost 0 bases and 2 bases respectively, with 15 bases between them. CDR3 loop: CASSVVGTGGPYEQYF. In DNA, the CDR3 is TGTGCCAGCAGCGTAGTAGGGACGGGCGGTCCCTACGAGCAGTACTTC.

The V gene is TRBV9, the J gene TRBJ2-3; a weak D match, TRBD2 (6 bases). V was clipped by 3 bases and J by 4 bases, with 9 bases between them. Germline lookup yields CDR1 SGDLS and CDR2 YYNGEE. CDR3 length: 13 residues. The CDR3 region has the DNA TGTGCCAGCAGCGGGACTAACCCAGATACGCAGTATTTT. It is translated as CASSGTNPDTQYF.

This rearrangement joins TRBV5-1 to TRBJ2-6; TRBD1 is a possible D gene (5 bases). The V end lost 5 bases, the J end lost 4 bases, and 22 bases lay between the germline ends. There are 18 residues in the CDR3. The germline V gene encodes CDR1 SGHRS and CDR2 YFSETQ. CDR3 coding DNA: TGCGCCAGCAGTTTGTTCACAGGAACCTTAGTCGGGGCCAACGTCCTGACTTTC. This sequence encodes CASSLFTGTLVGANVLTF.

Here the CDR3 DNA reads TGTGCCAGCAGCTTAGCGGGACTCCTCGATGGCTACACCTTC. It encodes CASSLAGLLDGYTF. This chain connects TRBV7-2 to TRBJ1-2; tentatively, D is TRBD1 (5 bases). The CDR3 length is 14 residues. The V and J ends lost 0 bases and 6 bases respectively, with 11 bases between them. The germline V gene encodes CDR1 SGHTA and CDR2 FQGNSA.

The J gene is TRBJ2-5, the V gene TRBV6-1; D is unclear. V lost 2 bases to trimming and J lost 9 bases, with 16 bases between them. The germline gives CDR1 MNHNS, CDR2 SASEGT. The CDR3 totals 14 residues. CDR3 sequence reads: CASSEYPGIEAQYF. CDR3 nucleotide sequence: TGTGCCAGCAGTGAATATCCTGGGATCGAGGCCCAGTACTTC.

The rearrangement joins TRBV5-1 to TRBJ1-4, with D uncertain. The V end was cut by 8 bases, the J end by 2 bases, with 16 bases between. Germline-derived CDR1 and CDR2 are SGHRS and YFSETQ. The CDR3 spans 15 residues. DNA for the CDR3: TGCGCCAGTACCACAGCCGGACGGACTAATGAAAAACTGTTTTTT. This translates into CASTTAGRTNEKLFF.